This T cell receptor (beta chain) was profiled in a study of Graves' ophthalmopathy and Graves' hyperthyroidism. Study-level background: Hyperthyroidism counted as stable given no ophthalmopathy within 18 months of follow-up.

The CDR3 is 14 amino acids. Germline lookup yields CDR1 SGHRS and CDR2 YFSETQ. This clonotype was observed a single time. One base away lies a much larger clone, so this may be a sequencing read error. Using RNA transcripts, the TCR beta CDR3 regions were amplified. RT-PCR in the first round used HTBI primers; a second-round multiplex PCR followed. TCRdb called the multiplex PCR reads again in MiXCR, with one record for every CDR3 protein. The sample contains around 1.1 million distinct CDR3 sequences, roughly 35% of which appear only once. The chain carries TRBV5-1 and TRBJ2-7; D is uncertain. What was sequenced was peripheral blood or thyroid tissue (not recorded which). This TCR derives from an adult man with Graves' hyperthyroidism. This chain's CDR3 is CASRNGPSTYEQCF. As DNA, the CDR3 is TGCGCCAGCAGAAACGGGCCCTCCACCTACGAGCAGTGCTTC.